Detailed here is one T cell receptor (beta chain). The data belong to a study of blood T cell repertoires in COVID-19. Across the study: T cells, B-cell-depleted T cells, or PBMCs provided the cDNA or gDNA that served as material.

Germline assignment: CDR1 MNHNY and CDR2 SVGAGI (reference sequence). The CDR3 covers 15 residues. Germline trimming cut 6 bases from V and 0 bases from J; bases unmatched to any gene: 3. The assay was immunoSEQ multiplex PCR, and TCRdb's table has in-frame clones only and misses some. In the table there are roughly 290,000 clones, around 87% of which are singletons. Sequencing was done on a sample of peripheral blood. The source of this sequence is a woman between 50 and 59 years old who had recovered from COVID-19. This chain uses TRBV6-6 with TRBJ2-2; 8 nucleotides align to TRBD2. This CDR3 reads CASRPGLANTGELFF. The CDR3 nucleotides read TGTGCCAGCAGACCGGGACTAGCGAACACCGGGGAGCTGTTTTTT.